This record looks at one T cell receptor beta chain sequence and its context. The data originate from a study of blood T cell repertoires in COVID-19. The CDR3 runs to 16 residues. Per germline, CDR1 LGHDT and CDR2 YNNKEL (reference sequence). Trimming removed 3 bases from V and 4 bases from J; junction bases left unmatched: 7. In the study's own analysis: Amplification of reference gene primers was used by the study to estimate nucleated cell counts. Clones were read by immunoSEQ multiplex PCR, and TCRdb kept only the in-frame ones, dropping some. V and J calls and clone size are as listed in that table; D and trimming were resolved from the DNA. The sample yields 300,000 to 400,000 clones, 88% seen once.

V gene TRBV3-1 (or the pseudogene TRBV3-2) combines with J gene TRBJ2-2, with 8 bases lining up with TRBD1. What was sequenced was peripheral blood. This TCR was sampled from a woman aged 70-85 years with COVID-19, enrolled during active disease. The CDR3 loop reads CASSQDRTGITGELFF. The DNA of the CDR3 is TGTGCCAGCAGCCAGGATAGGACAGGGATCACCGGGGAGCTGTTTTTT.